Each of the 3 T cell receptor beta chains below was sequenced from the same sample in a study of blood T cell repertoires in COVID-19. Sequencing used immunoSEQ multiplex PCR; TCRdb keeps in-frame clones, though not all of them. The sample lists tens of thousands of clones, about four fifths occurring once. Material for sequencing was peripheral blood. These receptors were collected from a human donor in a cohort sampled during active COVID-19.

A few counts support this clone. The V gene is TRBV7-9, the J gene TRBJ1-4; possible D gene TRBD1, 6 bases. CDR1 and CDR2 from the germline V gene are SEHNR and FQNEAQ (reference sequence). Trimming took off 5 bases at V and 7 bases at J, with 17 bases between the two ends. CDR3 length: 15 residues. The CDR3 DNA follows: TGTGCCAGCAGCGCACGGACAGACTCCTTTGAAAAACTGTTTTTT. Encoded protein: CASSARTDSFEKLFF.

The J gene is TRBJ2-7, the V gene TRBV30; D possibly corresponds to TRBD2 (5 bases). Germline V gene lookup returns CDR1 GTSNPN and CDR2 SVGIG (reference sequence). CDR3 size: 13 residues. V lost 5 bases and J lost 2, with 13 bases in between. The CDR3 sequence is CAWEAEGTYEQYF. For the CDR3, the DNA is TGTGCCTGGGAAGCAGAGGGAACCTACGAGCAGTACTTC. The full variable domain, completed using reference TRBV30 and TRBJ2-7, is SQTIHQWPATLVQPVGSPLSLECTVEGTSNPNLYWYRQAAGRGLQLLFYSVGIGQISSEVPQNLSASRPQDRQFILSSKKLLLSDSGFYLCAWEAEGTYEQYFGPGTRLTVT.

In its sample, this clone was seen once. This chain connects TRBV27 to TRBJ1-2; 7 bases are a match to TRBD1. Germline V gene lookup returns CDR1 MNHEY and CDR2 SMNVEV (reference sequence). With 7 bases clipped from V and 2 bases from J, the junction kept 13 bases outside the gene matches. CDR3 length: 16 amino acids. CDR3: CASTPSRGDLNYGYTF. The CDR3 bases are TGTGCCAGCACCCCTTCCAGGGGGGATTTAAACTATGGCTACACCTTC.